This TCR beta chain was recorded in a study of T-cell memory formation after mild COVID-19. Regarding the study as a whole: Clones that contracted clustered mainly in CM and EM if CD4+ and in EMRA if CD8+. Still unconfirmed is whether the second-wave clones peaking on day 37 recognized SARS-CoV-2. Some responding clones appeared in pre-infection memory, suggesting cross-reactive memory joined.

In regard to this clonotype: Its antigen is unknown.

Researchers used 5'RACE with constant-segment primers to make TCR alpha and TCR beta cDNA libraries that carry sample barcodes and UMIs. Using its own MiXCR run on the 5' RACE reads, TCRdb lists one record per CDR3 protein. The data show hundreds of thousands of distinct CDR3 sequences, with approximately 15% seen just once and 2.1% held by the top ten. The material sequenced was PBMCs or a T cell subset sorted from them (not recorded which). This clonotype was obtained from an adult woman who had mild COVID-19 (a few samples of this study predate the infection). Cell type and time point are not known.

The CDR3 is CASSLGLAAAYEQYF. As DNA, the CDR3 is TGTGCCAGCAGTTTAGGACTAGCGGCAGCCTACGAGCAGTACTTC. The V and J genes are TRBV12-3 or TRBV12-4 and TRBJ2-7; 9 nucleotides line up with TRBD2. V trimming: 1 base; J trimming: 2 bases; junction bases outside the gene matches: 3. The CDR3 runs to 15 residues.